This T cell receptor beta chain was observed in a study of T-cell memory formation after mild COVID-19. TCRdb used MiXCR to reprocess the 5' RACE reads, holding one entry per CDR3 protein. Altogether roughly 240,000 distinct CDR3 sequences are present, 15% to 19% being singletons, with the ten largest covering around 2.2%. The CDR3 consists of 15 residues. J lost 6 bases, V lost 4 bases, and 3 bases had no gene match. Germline lookup yields CDR1 SGHTA and CDR2 FQGNSA. Sequencing input: PBMCs or a T cell subset sorted from them (not recorded which). The chain uses TRBV7-2 and TRBJ1-6; 10 nucleotides match TRBD1. The source is an adult woman who had mild COVID-19 (a few samples of this study predate the infection). Cell type and time point are not known. The CDR3 loop reads CASSYRDRGNSPLHF. CDR3 in DNA: TGTGCCAGCAGCTACCGGGACAGGGGTAATTCACCCCTCCACTTT.